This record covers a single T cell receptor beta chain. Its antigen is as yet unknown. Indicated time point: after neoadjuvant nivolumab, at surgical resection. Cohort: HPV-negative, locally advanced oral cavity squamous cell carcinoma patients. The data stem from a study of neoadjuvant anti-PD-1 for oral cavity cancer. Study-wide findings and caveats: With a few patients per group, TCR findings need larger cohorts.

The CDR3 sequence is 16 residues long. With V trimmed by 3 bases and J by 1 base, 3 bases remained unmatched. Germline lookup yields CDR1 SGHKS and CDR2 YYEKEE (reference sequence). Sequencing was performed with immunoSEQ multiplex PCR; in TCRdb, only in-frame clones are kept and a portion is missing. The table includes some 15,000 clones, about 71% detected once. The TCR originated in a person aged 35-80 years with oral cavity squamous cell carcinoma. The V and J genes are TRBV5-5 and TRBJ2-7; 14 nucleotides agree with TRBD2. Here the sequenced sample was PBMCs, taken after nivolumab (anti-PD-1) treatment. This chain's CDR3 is CASSWGLAGESYEQYF. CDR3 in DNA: TGTGCCAGCAGCTGGGGACTAGCGGGAGAGTCCTACGAGCAGTACTTC.